The text below deals with one T cell receptor beta chain. The assay was immunoSEQ multiplex PCR, and TCRdb's table has in-frame clones only and misses some. Here the sample spans 150,000 or so clones, around 85% being singletons. The data originate from a study of blood T cell repertoires in COVID-19. Study in general: T cells, B-cell-depleted T cells, or PBMCs supplied cDNA or gDNA.

The CDR3 covers 16 residues. The chain combines TRBV21-1 with TRBJ1-6; TRBD1 is the table's D call, not checked against the DNA. TRBV21-1 is an annotated pseudogene. Sequenced sample: PBMCs or T cells enriched from blood (not recorded which). This clonotype was sampled from a man aged 45-65 years who had recovered from COVID-19. The CDR3 region has the DNA TGTGCCAGCAACTACAGGGGGGGCGCCTATAATTCACCCCTCCACTTT. It encodes CASNYRGGAYNSPLHF.